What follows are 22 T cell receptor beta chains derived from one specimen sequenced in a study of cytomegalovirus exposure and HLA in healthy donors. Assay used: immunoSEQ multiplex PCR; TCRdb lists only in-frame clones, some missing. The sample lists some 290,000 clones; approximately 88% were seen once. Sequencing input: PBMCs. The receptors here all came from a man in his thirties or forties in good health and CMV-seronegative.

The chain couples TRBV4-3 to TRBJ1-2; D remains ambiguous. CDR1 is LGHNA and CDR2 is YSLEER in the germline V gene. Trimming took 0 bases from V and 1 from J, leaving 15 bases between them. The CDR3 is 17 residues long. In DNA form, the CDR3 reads TGCGCCAGCAGCCAAGAGTTTACCAGGTCGGTTAACTATGGCTACACCTTC. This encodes CASSQEFTRSVNYGYTF.

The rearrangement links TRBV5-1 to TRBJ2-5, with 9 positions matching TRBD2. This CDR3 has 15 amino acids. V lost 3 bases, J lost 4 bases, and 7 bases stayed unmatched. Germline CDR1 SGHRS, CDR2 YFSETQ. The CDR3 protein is CASSWGGTSIETQYF. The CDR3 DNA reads TGCGCCAGCAGCTGGGGAGGGACTAGCATAGAGACCCAGTACTTC.

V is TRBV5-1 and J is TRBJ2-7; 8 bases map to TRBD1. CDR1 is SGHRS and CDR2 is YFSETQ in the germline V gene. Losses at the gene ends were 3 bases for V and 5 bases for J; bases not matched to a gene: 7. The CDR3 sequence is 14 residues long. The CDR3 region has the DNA TGCGCCAGCAGCTCTACAGGGGGGAGCGACGAGCAGTACTTC. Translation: CASSSTGGSDEQYF.

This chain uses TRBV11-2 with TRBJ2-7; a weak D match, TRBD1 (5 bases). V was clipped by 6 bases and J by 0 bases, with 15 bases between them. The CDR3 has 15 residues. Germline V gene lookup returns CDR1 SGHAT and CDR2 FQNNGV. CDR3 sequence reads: CASRHGHQSSYEQYF. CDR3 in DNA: TGTGCCAGCAGGCACGGACACCAAAGCTCCTACGAGCAGTACTTC.

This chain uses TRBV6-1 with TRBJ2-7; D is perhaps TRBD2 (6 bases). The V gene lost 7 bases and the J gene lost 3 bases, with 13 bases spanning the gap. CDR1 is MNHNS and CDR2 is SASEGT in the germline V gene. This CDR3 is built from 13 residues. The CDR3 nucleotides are TGTGCCAGCAAGGTACTAGCAAGCTACGAGCAGTACTTC. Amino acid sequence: CASKVLASYEQYF.

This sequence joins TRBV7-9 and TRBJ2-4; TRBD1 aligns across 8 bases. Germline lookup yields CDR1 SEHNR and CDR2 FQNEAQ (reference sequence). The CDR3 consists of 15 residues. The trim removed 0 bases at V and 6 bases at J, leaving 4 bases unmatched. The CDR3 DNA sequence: TGTGCCAGCAGCTTAGCTGGACAGGGCCCAAACATTCAGTACTTC. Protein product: CASSLAGQGPNIQYF.

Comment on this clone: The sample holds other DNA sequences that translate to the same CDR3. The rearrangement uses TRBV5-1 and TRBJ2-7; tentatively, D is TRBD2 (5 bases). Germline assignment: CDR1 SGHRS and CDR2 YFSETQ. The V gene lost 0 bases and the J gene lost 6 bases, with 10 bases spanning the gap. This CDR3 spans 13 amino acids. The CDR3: CASSLVAGGEQYF. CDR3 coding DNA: TGCGCCAGCAGCTTGGTGGCAGGAGGCGAGCAGTACTTC. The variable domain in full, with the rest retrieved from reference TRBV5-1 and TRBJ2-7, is KAGVTQTPRYLIKTRGQQVTLSCSPISGHRSVSWYQQTPGQGLQFLFEYFSETQRNKGNFPGRFSGRQFSNSRSEMNVSTLELGDSALYLCASSLVAGGEQYFGPGTRLTVT.

The CDR3 region has the DNA TGTGCCAGCATCGAGGGGGCCACCACAGATACGCAGTATTTT. This codes for CASIEGATTDTQYF. The chain has TRBV6-6 and TRBJ2-3, with TRBD1 matching 7 bases. The CDR3 runs 14 residues. CDR1 is MNHNY and CDR2 is SVGAGI in the germline V gene (reference sequence). The V and J ends lost 7 bases and 2 bases, in that order; junction bases with no gene match: 6.

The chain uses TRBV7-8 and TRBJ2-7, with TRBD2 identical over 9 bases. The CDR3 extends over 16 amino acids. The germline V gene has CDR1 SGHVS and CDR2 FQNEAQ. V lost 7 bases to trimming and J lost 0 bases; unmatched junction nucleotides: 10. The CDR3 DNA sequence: TGTGCCAGCAACCCTCGCGGGGGGGAGAGCTCCTACGAGCAGTACTTC. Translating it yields CASNPRGGESSYEQYF.

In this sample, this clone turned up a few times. CDR3 bases: TGTGCCAGCAGTGTTACAGGGGGCGCAGGTCAGCCCCAGCATTTT. It is translated as CASSVTGGAGQPQHF. The chain employs TRBV6-4 and TRBJ1-5; 9 positions agree with TRBD1. The trim removed 4 bases at V and 6 bases at J, leaving 7 bases unmatched. The germline V gene encodes CDR1 MRHNA and CDR2 SNTAGT. The CDR3 loop spans 15 amino acids.

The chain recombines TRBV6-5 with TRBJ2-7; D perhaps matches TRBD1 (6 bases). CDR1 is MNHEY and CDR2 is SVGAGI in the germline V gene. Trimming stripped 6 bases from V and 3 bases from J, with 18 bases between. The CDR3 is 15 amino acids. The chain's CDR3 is CASRPAVDRHYEQYF. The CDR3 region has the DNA TGTGCCAGCAGACCCGCGGTGGACAGACACTACGAGCAGTACTTC.

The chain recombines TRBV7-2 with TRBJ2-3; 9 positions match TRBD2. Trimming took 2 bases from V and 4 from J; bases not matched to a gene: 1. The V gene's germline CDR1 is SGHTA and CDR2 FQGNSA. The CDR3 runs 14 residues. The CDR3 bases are TGTGCCAGCAGCTTACGCGGGGGGGCAGATACGCAGTATTTT. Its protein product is CASSLRGGADTQYF.

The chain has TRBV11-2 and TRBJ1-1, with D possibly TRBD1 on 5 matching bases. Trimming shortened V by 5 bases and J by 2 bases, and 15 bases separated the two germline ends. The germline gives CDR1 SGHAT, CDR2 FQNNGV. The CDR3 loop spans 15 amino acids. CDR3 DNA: TGTGCCAGCAGCAGTTCCAGACAGACTAACACTGAAGCTTTCTTT. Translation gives CASSSSRQTNTEAFF.

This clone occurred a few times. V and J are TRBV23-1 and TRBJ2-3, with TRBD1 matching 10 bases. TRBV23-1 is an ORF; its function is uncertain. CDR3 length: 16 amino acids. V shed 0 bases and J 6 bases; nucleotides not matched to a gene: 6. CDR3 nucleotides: TGCGCCAGCAGTCAATCGGACAGGGGGTTCCTGGATACGCAGTATTTT. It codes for CASSQSDRGFLDTQYF.

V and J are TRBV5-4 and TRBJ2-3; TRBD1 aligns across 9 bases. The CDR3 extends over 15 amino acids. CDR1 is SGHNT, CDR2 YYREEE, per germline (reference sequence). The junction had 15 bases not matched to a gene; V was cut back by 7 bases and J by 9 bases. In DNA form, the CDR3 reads TGTGCCAGCCTACGACAGGGGGAGACGTTGAAAACGCAGTATTTT. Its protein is CASLRQGETLKTQYF.

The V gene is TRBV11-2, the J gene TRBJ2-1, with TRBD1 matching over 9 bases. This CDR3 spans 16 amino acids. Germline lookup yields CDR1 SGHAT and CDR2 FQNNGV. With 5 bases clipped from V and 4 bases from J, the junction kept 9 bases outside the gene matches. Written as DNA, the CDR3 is TGTGCCAGCAGCCCATGGGGGACAGGGATTTACAATGAGCAGTTCTTC. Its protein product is CASSPWGTGIYNEQFF.

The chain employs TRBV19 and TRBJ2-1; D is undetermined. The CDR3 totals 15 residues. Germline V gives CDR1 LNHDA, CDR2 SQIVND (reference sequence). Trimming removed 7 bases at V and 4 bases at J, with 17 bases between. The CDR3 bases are TGTGCCAGTAAAACCGCCGGGTACGCGTACAATGAGCAGTTCTTC. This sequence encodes CASKTAGYAYNEQFF.

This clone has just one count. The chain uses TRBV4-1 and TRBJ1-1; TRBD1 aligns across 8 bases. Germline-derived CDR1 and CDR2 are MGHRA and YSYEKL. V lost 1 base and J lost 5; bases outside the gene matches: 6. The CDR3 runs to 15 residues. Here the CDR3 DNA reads TGCGCCAGCAGCCAAGTTGGCACAGGGGGGACTGAAGCTTTCTTT. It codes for CASSQVGTGGTEAFF.

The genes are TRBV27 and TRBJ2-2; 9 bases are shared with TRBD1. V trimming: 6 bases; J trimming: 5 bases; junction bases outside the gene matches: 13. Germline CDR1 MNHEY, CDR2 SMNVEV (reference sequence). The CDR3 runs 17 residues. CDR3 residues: CASRITGTGIRTGELFF. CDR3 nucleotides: TGTGCCAGCAGAATAACCGGGACAGGGATCAGGACCGGGGAGCTGTTTTTT.

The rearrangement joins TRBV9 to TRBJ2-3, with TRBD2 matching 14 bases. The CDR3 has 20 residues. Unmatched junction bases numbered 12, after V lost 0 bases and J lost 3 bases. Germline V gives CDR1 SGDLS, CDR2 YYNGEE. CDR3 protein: CASSVELGVGLAGATDTQYF. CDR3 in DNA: TGTGCCAGCAGCGTAGAACTGGGGGTGGGACTAGCGGGAGCAACAGATACGCAGTATTTT.

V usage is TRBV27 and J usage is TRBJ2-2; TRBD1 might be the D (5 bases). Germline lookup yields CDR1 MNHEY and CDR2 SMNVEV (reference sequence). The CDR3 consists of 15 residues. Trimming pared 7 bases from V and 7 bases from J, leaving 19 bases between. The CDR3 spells CASNSDSVGGGELFF. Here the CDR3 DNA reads TGTGCCAGCAATTCCGACAGTGTGGGTGGCGGGGAGCTGTTTTTT.

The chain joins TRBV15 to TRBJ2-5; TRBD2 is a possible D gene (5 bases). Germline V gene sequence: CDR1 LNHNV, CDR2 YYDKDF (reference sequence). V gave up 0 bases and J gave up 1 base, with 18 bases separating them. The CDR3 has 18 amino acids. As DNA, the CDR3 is TGTGCCACCAGCAGAGATGAGGGTTTCCGGGCCGGCCAAGAGACCCAGTACTTC. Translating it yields CATSRDEGFRAGQETQYF.